This T cell receptor beta chain was captured in a study of Ad26.COV2.S vaccination and SARS-CoV-2 variants. TCRdb's copy holds only in-frame clones and misses some; the assay was immunoSEQ multiplex PCR. This sample has around 170,000 clones; around 88% occur once, and the top ten carry 5% to 6.5%. Germline-derived CDR1 and CDR2 are LNHDA and SQIVND (reference sequence). With 6 bases removed from V and 0 bases from J, the gap between germline ends came to 14 bases. This CDR3 contains 16 residues. The rearrangement joins TRBV19 to TRBJ1-4; the D gene is possibly TRBD1 (6 bases). The specimen was peripheral blood, collected after recovery from COVID-19. This receptor was identified in a human donor who had recovered from COVID-19. CDR3 sequence: CASSPGGRTTNEKLFF. The CDR3 bases are TGTGCCAGTAGCCCCGGGGGCAGAACAACTAATGAAAAACTGTTTTTT.